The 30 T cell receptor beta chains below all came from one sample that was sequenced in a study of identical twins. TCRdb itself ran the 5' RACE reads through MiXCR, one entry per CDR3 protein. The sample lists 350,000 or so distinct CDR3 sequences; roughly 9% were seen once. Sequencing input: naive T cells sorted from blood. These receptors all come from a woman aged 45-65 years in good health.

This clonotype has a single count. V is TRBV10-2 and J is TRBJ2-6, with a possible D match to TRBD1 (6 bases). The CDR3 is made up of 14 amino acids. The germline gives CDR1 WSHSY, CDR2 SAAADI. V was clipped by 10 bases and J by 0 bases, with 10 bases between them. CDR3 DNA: TGCGCCACCATACAGGGCTCTGGGGCCAACGTCCTGACTTTC. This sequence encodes CATIQGSGANVLTF.

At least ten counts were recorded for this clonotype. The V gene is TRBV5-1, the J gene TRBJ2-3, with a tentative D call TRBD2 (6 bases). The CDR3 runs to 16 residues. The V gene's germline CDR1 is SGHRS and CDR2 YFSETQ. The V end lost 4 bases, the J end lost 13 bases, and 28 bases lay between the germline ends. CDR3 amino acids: CASSLGAHGPGELEYF. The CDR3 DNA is TGCGCCAGCAGCCTTGGAGCTCACGGACCGGGGGAGTTGGAGTATTTT.

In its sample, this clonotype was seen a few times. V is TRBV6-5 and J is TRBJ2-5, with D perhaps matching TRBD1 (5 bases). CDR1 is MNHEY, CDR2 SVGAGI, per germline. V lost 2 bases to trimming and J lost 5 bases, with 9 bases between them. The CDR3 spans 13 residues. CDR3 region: CASSYRGWETQYF. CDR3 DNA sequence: TGTGCCAGCAGTTACAGGGGTTGGGAGACCCAGTACTTC.

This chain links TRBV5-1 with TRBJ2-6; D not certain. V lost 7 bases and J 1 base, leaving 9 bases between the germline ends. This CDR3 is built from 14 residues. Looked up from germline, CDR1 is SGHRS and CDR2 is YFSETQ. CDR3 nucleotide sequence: TGCGCCAGCGCGACACAGTCTGGGGCCAACGTCCTGACTTTC. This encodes CASATQSGANVLTF.

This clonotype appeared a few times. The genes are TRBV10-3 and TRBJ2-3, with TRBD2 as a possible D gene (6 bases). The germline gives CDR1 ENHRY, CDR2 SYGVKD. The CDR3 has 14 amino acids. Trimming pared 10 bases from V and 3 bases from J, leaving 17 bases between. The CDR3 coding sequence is TGTGCCAGTTCGGGGGATTTTGTGACAGATACGCAGTATTTT. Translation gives CASSGDFVTDTQYF.

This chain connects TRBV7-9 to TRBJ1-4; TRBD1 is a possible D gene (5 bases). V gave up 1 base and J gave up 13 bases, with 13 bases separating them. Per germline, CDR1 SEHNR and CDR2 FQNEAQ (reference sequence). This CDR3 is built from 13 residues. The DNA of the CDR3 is TGTGCCAGCAGCTTAGATTGGGACGGGGGACTGTTTTTT. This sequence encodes CASSLDWDGGLFF.

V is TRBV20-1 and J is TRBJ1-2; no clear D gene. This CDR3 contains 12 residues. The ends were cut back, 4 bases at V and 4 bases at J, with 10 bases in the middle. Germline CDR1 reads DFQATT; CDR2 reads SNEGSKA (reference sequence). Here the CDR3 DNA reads TGCAGTGCTACGGAAGAAATCTATGGCTACACCTTC. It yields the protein CSATEEIYGYTF.

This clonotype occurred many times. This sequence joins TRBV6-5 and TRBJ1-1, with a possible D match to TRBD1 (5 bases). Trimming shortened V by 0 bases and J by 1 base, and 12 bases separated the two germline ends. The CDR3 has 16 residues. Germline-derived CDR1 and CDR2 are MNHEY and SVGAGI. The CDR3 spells CASSYSKGRANTEAFF. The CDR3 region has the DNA TGTGCCAGCAGTTACTCGAAGGGGCGGGCGAACACTGAAGCTTTCTTT.

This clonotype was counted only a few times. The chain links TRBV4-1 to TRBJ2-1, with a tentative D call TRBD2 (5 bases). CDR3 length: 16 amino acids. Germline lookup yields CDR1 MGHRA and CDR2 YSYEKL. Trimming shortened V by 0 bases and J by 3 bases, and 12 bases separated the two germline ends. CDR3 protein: CASSQDGRVNYNEQFF. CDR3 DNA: TGCGCCAGCAGCCAAGATGGGCGGGTGAACTACAATGAGCAGTTCTTC.

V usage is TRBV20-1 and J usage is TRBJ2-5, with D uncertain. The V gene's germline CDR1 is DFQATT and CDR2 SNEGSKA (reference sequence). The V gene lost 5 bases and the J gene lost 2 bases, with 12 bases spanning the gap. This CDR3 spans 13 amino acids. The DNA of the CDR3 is TGCAGTGCTGGCCAAGAAAGACAAGAGACCCAGTACTTC. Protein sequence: CSAGQERQETQYF.

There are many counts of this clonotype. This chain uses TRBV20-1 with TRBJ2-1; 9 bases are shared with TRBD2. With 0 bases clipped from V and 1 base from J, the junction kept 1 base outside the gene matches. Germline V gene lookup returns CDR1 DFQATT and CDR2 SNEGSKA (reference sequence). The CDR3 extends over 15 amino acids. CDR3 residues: CSARDLAGSYNEQFF. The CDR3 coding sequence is TGCAGTGCTAGAGATCTAGCGGGATCCTACAATGAGCAGTTCTTC.

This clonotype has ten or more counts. The CDR3 loop is CACSPGPYSDGYTF. The CDR3 nucleotides are TGCGCCTGTTCACCGGGACCCTATTCCGATGGCTACACCTTC. The rearrangement uses TRBV10-2 and TRBJ1-2, with D tentatively TRBD1 (5 bases). CDR3 length: 14 amino acids. Trimming left V 11 bases short and J 6 bases short, with 22 bases between. Germline V gene data show CDR1 as WSHSY and CDR2 as SAAADI.

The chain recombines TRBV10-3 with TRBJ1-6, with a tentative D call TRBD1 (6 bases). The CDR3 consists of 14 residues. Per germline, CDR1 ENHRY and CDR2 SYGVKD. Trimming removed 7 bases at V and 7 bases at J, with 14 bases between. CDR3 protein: CAITSGAGNSPLHF. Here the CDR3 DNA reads TGTGCCATCACCTCGGGGGCAGGGAATTCACCCCTCCACTTT.

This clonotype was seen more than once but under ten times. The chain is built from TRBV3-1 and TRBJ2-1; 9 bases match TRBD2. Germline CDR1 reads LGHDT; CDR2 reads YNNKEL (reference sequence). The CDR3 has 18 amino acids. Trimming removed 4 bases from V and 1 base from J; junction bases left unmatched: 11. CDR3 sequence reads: CASSPPINSGRSYNEQFF. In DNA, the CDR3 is TGTGCCAGCAGCCCACCAATAAATAGCGGGAGATCCTACAATGAGCAGTTCTTC.

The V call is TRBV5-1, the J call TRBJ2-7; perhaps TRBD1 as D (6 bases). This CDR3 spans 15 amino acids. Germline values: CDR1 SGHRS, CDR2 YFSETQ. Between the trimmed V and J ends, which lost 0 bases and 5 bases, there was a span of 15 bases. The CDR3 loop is CASSLAGQGKNEQYF. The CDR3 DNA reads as TGCGCCAGCAGCTTGGCGGGGCAGGGGAAAAACGAGCAGTACTTC.

The CDR3 loop is CASSRRTVYEQYF. The CDR3 nucleotides are TGTGCCAGCAGCCGCCGGACAGTCTACGAGCAGTACTTC. The V and J genes are TRBV7-2 and TRBJ2-7; TRBD1 is a possible D gene (6 bases). Germline CDR1 is SGHTA and CDR2 is FQGNSA. V lost 5 bases to trimming and J lost 3 bases, with 11 bases between them. This CDR3 comprises 13 residues.

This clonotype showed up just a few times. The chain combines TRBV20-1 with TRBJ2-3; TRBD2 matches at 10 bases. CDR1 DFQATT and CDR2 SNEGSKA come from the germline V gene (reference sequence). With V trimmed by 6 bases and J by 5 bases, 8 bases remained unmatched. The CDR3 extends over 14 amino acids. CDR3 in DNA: TGCAGTGCCCACAAGCGGGAGGGCGGAGATACGCAGTATTTT. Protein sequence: CSAHKREGGDTQYF.

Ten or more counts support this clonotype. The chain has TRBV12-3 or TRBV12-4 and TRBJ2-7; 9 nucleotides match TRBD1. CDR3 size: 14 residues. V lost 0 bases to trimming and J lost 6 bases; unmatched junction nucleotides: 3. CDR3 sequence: CASSLAGTGFEQYF. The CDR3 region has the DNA TGTGCCAGCAGTTTAGCCGGGACAGGGTTCGAGCAGTACTTC.

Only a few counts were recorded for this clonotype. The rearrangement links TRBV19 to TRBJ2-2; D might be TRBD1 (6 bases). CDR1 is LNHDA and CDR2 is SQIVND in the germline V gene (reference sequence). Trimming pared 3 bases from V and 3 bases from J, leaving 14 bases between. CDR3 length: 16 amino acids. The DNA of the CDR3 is TGTGCCAGTAGTATCCGGGACAAACTTTACACCGGGGAGCTGTTTTTT. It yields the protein CASSIRDKLYTGELFF. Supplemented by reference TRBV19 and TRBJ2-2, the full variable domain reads DGGITQSPKYLFRKEGQNVTLSCEQNLNHDAMYWYRQDPGQGLRLIYYSQIVNDFQKGDIAEGYSVSREKKESFPLTVTSAQKNPTAFYLCASSIRDKLYTGELFFGEGSRLTVL.

For the CDR3, the DNA is TGTGCCAGCAGTCTTCTTTGGGGCACTGAAGCTTTCTTT. Amino acids: CASSLLWGTEAFF. The chain carries TRBV28 and TRBJ1-1; D gene uncertain. CDR1 is MDHEN and CDR2 is SYDVKM in the germline V gene. V shed 5 bases and J shed 4 bases, with 11 bases lying between them. This CDR3 is built from 13 residues.

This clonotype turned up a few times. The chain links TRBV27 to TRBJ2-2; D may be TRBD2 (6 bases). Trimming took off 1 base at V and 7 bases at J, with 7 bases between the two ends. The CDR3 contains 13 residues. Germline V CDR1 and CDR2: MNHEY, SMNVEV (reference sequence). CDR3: CASSLWGGGELFF. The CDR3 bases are TGTGCCAGCAGTTTATGGGGAGGCGGGGAGCTGTTTTTT.

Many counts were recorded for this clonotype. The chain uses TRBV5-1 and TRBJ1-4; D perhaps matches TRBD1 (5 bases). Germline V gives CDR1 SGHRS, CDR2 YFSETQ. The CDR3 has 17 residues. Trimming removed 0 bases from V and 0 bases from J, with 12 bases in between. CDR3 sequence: CASSLGPYRTTNEKLFF. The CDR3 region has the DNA TGCGCCAGCAGCTTGGGTCCCTACAGGACAACTAATGAAAAACTGTTTTTT.

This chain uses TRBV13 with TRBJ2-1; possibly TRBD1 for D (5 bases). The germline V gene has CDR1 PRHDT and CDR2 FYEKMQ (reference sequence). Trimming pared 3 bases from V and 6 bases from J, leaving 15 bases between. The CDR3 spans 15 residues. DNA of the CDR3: TGTGCCAGCAGCTTCAGACAGAGGACGGGCAATGAGCAGTTCTTC. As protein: CASSFRQRTGNEQFF.

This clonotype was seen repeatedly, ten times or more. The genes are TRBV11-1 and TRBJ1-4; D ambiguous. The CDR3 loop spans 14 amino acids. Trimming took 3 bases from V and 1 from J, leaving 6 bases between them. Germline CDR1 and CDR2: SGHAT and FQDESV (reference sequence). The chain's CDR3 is CASSLDLTNEKLFF. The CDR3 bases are TGTGCCAGCAGCTTGGACCTAACTAATGAAAAACTGTTTTTT.

CDR3 amino acids: CASSQILGDTQYF. The DNA of the CDR3 is TGCGCCAGCAGCCAGATCCTAGGGGATACGCAGTATTTT. The chain has TRBV4-1 and TRBJ2-3; no clear D. Looked up from germline, CDR1 is MGHRA and CDR2 is YSYEKL. CDR3 length equals 13 residues. Trimming removed 3 bases at V and 6 bases at J, with 10 bases between.

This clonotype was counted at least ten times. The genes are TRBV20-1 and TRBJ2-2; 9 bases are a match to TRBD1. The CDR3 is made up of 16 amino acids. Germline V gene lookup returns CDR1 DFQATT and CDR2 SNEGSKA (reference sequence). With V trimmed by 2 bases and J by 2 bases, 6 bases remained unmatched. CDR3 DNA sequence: TGCAGTGCTAGATTCCCGGGACAGGGCAACACCGGGGAGCTGTTTTTT. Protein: CSARFPGQGNTGELFF.

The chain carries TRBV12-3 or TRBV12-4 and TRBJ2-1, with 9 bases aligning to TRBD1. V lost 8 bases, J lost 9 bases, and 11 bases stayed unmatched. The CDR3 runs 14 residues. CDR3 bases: TGTGCCAGCCGTATGGTAACAGGGGGCGGTGAGCAGTTCTTC. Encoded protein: CASRMVTGGGEQFF.

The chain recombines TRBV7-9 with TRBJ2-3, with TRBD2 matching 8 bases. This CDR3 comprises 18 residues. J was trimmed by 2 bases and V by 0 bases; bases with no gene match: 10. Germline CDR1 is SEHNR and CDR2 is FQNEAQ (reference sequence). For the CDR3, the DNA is TGTGCCAGCAGCTTAGCTAGCGGGGCCCAATCACACACAGATACGCAGTATTTT. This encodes CASSLASGAQSHTDTQYF.

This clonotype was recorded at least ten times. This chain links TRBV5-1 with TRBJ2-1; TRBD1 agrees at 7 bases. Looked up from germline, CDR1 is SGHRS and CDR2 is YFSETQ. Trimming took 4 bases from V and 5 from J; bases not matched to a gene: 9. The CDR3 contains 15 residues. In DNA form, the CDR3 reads TGCGCCAGCAGCCCGGCCGGGACAGCTGACAATGAGCAGTTCTTC. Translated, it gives CASSPAGTADNEQFF.

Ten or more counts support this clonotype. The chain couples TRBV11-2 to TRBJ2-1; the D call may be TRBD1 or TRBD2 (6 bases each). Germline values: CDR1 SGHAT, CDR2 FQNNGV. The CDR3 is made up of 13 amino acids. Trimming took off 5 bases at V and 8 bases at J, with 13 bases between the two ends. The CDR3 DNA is TGTGCCAGCAGCACAGGGCGGAGGGATGAGCAGTTCTTC. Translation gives CASSTGRRDEQFF.